This T cell receptor (beta chain) came from a study of CD8 T cells in ankylosing spondylitis. This clonotype showed up many times. Antigen specificity is unknown. Germline and junction disagree at one end, which may indicate a read error. General study points: Previous work reported some of these motif variants in the synovial fluid and blood of reactive arthritis. Disease-associated clones were CD8+ and fairly uncommon in peripheral blood.

In TCRdb, the 5' RACE reads were re-called with MiXCR into one record per CDR3 protein. The sample gives 250,000 or so distinct CDR3 sequences, approximately 12% of which show up once; under 7% is in the top ten. The CDR3 is 16 amino acids. The germline gives CDR1 DFQATT, CDR2 SNEGSKA (reference sequence). The chain couples TRBV20-1 to TRBJ1-1, with 8 positions matching TRBD1. The receptor's source is a male donor with ankylosing spondylitis or in good health (not recorded which). Material for sequencing was blood, either unsorted or a sorted T cell fraction (not recorded which). The CDR3: CSARDQGAPMNIEAFF. The CDR3 DNA reads as TGCAGTGCTAGAGATCAGGGGGCGCCGATGAACATTGAAGCTTTCTTT.